Listed here are 8 T cell receptor beta chains from one sample, sequenced in a study of T-cell memory formation after mild COVID-19. Each CDR3 protein gets one entry after TCRdb re-called the 5' RACE reads with MiXCR. Of 300,000 to 400,000 distinct CDR3 sequences in the sample, roughly 21% were seen once. Sequenced input: PBMCs or a T cell subset sorted from them (not recorded which). All receptors derive from an adult woman who had mild COVID-19 (a few samples of this study predate the infection). Cell type and time point are not known.

The rearrangement joins TRBV11-2 to TRBJ2-1, with TRBD2 matching 10 bases. The CDR3 extends over 15 amino acids. Per the germline V gene, CDR1 is SGHAT and CDR2 is FQNNGV. Trimming took 3 bases from V and 9 from J; bases not matched to a gene: 8. The CDR3 DNA reads as TGTGCCAGCAGCTTCTCGGCTAGCGGGGGCACTGAGCAGTTCTTC. Protein product: CASSFSASGGTEQFF.

This clonotype turned up a few times. The rearrangement links TRBV7-9 to TRBJ2-3; TRBD1 might be the D (6 bases). Germline lookup yields CDR1 SEHNR and CDR2 FQNEAQ (reference sequence). The V gene lost 3 bases and the J gene lost 2 bases, with 9 bases spanning the gap. The CDR3 runs to 14 residues. The CDR3 is CASSFMGATDTQYF. In nucleotides, the CDR3 is TGTGCCAGCAGCTTTATGGGGGCCACAGATACGCAGTATTTT.

This clonotype has ten or more counts. The rearrangement joins TRBV12-3 or TRBV12-4 to TRBJ2-1, with D perhaps matching TRBD2 (6 bases). The CDR3 has 13 residues. V was shortened by 4 bases and J by 9 bases, with 13 bases between the two germline ends. In nucleotides, the CDR3 is TGTGCCAGCAGTTATGGTAGCGGAGGTGAGCAGTTCTTC. Protein product: CASSYGSGGEQFF.

This clonotype was counted only a few times. This chain links TRBV6-5 with TRBJ2-3; 13 nucleotides align to TRBD2. Trimming cost V 5 bases and J 3 bases; bases outside gene matches: 14. Germline assignment: CDR1 MNHEY and CDR2 SVGAGI. CDR3 length: 19 amino acids. CDR3 in amino acids: CASSRPAGTSGVKTDTQYF. The CDR3 nucleotides are TGTGCCAGCAGTCGCCCCGCCGGGACTAGCGGGGTGAAGACAGATACGCAGTATTTT.

V usage is TRBV30 and J usage is TRBJ1-1, with D possibly being TRBD1 (6 bases). CDR1 is GTSNPN, CDR2 SVGIG, per germline (reference sequence). V was pared by 3 bases and J by 2 bases, with 10 bases between. The CDR3 loop spans 13 amino acids. DNA for the CDR3: TGTGCCTGGAGAGGGACATCTAACACTGAAGCTTTCTTT. Translated, it gives CAWRGTSNTEAFF.

V gene TRBV24-1 combines with J gene TRBJ2-3; D remains unclear. CDR1 is KGHDR, CDR2 SFDVKD, per germline. Trimming removed 4 bases from V and 0 bases from J, with 7 bases in between. The CDR3 is 14 residues long. The CDR3 nucleotides read TGTGCCACCAGTGACCCCGGCAGCACAGATACGCAGTATTTT. Its protein is CATSDPGSTDTQYF.

The chain joins TRBV12-3 or TRBV12-4 to TRBJ1-1; TRBD1 might be the D (5 bases). The CDR3 runs to 13 residues. V was pared by 8 bases and J by 3 bases, with 13 bases between. This chain's CDR3 is CASHWGGDTEAFF. The DNA for the CDR3 is TGTGCCAGCCATTGGGGGGGGGACACTGAAGCTTTCTTT.

V is TRBV10-3 and J is TRBJ2-2; D is ambiguous. CDR3 length: 12 amino acids. Germline lookup yields CDR1 ENHRY and CDR2 SYGVKD. V shed 5 bases and J shed 8 bases, with 9 bases lying between them. CDR3 sequence (DNA): TGTGCCATCAGTAACCCTGGTGGGGAGCTGTTTTTT. This gives the protein CAISNPGGELFF.